This is a list of T cell receptor beta chains from one sample in a study of T cells in Graves' hyperthyroidism and ophthalmopathy. From the multiplex PCR reads, TCRdb called clonotypes with MiXCR, one entry per CDR3 protein. The repertoire consists of 240,000 or so distinct CDR3 sequences, with about a sixth occurring once and the leading ten covering around 30%. The sample comprised blood. The receptors come from a woman aged 18 to 35 with Graves' ophthalmopathy. Both conserved end residues are part of each CDR3. Fields, in order: J gene, V gene, D gene, clone size, CDR3 protein, CDR3 DNA. D genes are given only for firm matches. Some rows mark clone size as missing; the rest say once, few, many or name a class of expanded clone.

J gene: TRBJ2-3; V gene: TRBV12-3/TRBV12-4; D gene: TRBD2; clone size: many; CDR3 protein: CASRKVAGGNGVGTQYF; CDR3 DNA: TGTGCCAGCAGGAAGGTAGCGGGGGGGAACGGGGTAGGTACGCAGTATTTT
J gene: TRBJ2-7; V gene: TRBV18; D gene: -; clone size: medium-sized; CDR3 protein: CASSLLSGDEQYF; CDR3 DNA: TGTGCCAGCTCATTACTCTCGGGGGACGAGCAGTACTTC
J gene: TRBJ2-7; V gene: TRBV28; D gene: -; clone size: once; CDR3 protein: CASSYPFGGVIHEQYF; CDR3 DNA: TGTGCCAGCAGTTACCCGTTTGGGGGAGTAATTCACGAGCAGTACTTC
J gene: TRBJ2-7; V gene: TRBV28; D gene: TRBD1; clone size: many; CDR3 protein: CASSFGVTGGSEQYF; CDR3 DNA: TGTGCCAGCAGTTTCGGCGTGACAGGGGGCAGCGAGCAGTACTTC
J gene: TRBJ2-7; V gene: TRBV27; D gene: TRBD2; clone size: few; CDR3 protein: CASSPLATIEQYF; CDR3 DNA: TGTGCCAGCAGTCCACTAGCGACTATAGAGCAGTACTTC
J gene: TRBJ2-5; V gene: TRBV9; D gene: TRBD2; clone size: many; CDR3 protein: CASSLPREGETQYF; CDR3 DNA: TGTGCCAGCAGCCTCCCCAGGGAGGGAGAGACCCAGTACTTC
J gene: TRBJ1-5; V gene: TRBV27; D gene: -; clone size: many; CDR3 protein: CASSLKRSNQPQHF; CDR3 DNA: TGTGCCAGCAGTCTCAAGAGGAGCAATCAGCCCCAGCATTTT
J gene: TRBJ1-2; V gene: TRBV12-3/TRBV12-4; D gene: -; clone size: -; CDR3 protein: CASSPGPLGGYTF; CDR3 DNA: TGTGCCAGCAGTCCTGGGCCTTTGGGAGGCTACACCTTC
J gene: TRBJ2-3; V gene: TRBV7-2; D gene: TRBD1; clone size: few; CDR3 protein: CASSLAGQGSRGTDTQYF; CDR3 DNA: TGTGCCAGCAGCTTAGCCGGACAGGGGAGTCGAGGCACAGATACGCAGTATTTT
J gene: TRBJ2-3; V gene: TRBV27; D gene: -; clone size: many; CDR3 protein: CASSQETPTDTQYF; CDR3 DNA: TGTGCCAGCAGTCAGGAGACGCCCACAGATACGCAGTATTTT
J gene: TRBJ1-3; V gene: TRBV7-9; D gene: -; clone size: few; CDR3 protein: CASSGGGGTARSGNTIYF; CDR3 DNA: TGTGCCAGCAGCGGAGGGGGGGGGACGGCCCGCTCTGGAAACACCATATATTTT